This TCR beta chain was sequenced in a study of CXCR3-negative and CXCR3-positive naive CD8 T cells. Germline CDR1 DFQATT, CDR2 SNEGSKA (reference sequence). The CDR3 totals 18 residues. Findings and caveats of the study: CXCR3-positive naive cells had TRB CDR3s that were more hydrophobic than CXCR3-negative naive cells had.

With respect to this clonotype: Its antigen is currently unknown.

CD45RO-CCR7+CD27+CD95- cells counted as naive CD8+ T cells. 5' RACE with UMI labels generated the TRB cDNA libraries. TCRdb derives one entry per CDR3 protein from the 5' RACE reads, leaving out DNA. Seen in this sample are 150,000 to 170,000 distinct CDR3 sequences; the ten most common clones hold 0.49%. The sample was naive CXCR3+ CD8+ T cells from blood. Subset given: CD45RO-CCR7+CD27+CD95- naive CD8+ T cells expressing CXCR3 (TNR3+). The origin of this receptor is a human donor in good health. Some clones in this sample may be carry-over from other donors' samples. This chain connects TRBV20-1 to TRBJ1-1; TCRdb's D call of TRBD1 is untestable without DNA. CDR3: CSALFGPGTTWVNTEAFF.